These 2 T cell receptor beta chains came from one sample sequenced in a study of blood T cell repertoires in COVID-19. Sequencing was performed with immunoSEQ multiplex PCR; in TCRdb, only in-frame clones are kept and a portion is missing. The sample includes about 180,000 clones, 65% to 85% seen only once; the top ten take around 5.3%. The sample comprised PBMCs or T cells enriched from blood (not recorded which). All receptors derive from a woman between 35 and 50 years old with acute COVID-19.

CDR3 nucleotide sequence: TGTGCCAGCAGCTTACAGGGGGTCTCAGATACGCAGTATTTT. Its protein is CASSLQGVSDTQYF. The chain has TRBV11-2 and TRBJ2-3; TRBD1 aligns across 7 bases. This CDR3 comprises 14 residues. Looked up from germline, CDR1 is SGHAT and CDR2 is FQNNGV. Unmatched junction bases numbered 3, after V lost 2 bases and J lost 4 bases.

This chain uses TRBV7-9 with TRBJ2-1; TRBD1 matches 10 bases. Germline V gene lookup returns CDR1 SEHNR and CDR2 FQNEAQ (reference sequence). The CDR3 sequence is 16 residues long. The V gene end was trimmed by 4 bases and the J gene end by 7 bases; junction bases not matched to a gene: 10. CDR3 sequence: CASSSGLRTGGNEQFF. Here the CDR3 DNA reads TGTGCCAGCAGCTCAGGTCTAAGGACAGGGGGGAATGAGCAGTTCTTC.